The following is a T cell receptor beta chain sequence with its context. V shed 3 bases and J 8 bases; nucleotides not matched to a gene: 4. The CDR3 runs to 14 residues. Germline CDR1 reads MNHNS; CDR2 reads SASEGT. The data derive from a study of control samples from healthy donors and cancer patients. Method: immunoSEQ multiplex PCR; TCRdb's copy keeps in-frame clones and lacks some. The top ten hold 2% to 3% of the sample, which has 100,000 to 150,000 clones, 80% to 95% seen once. The chain employs TRBV6-1 and TRBJ1-6; 7 nucleotides agree with TRBD1. The sequence came from a middle-aged man in good health. Sequences were obtained from blood. CDR3 in amino acids: CASSDRQGHSPLHF. CDR3 coding DNA: TGTGCCAGCAGTGACCGACAGGGTCATTCACCCCTCCACTTT.